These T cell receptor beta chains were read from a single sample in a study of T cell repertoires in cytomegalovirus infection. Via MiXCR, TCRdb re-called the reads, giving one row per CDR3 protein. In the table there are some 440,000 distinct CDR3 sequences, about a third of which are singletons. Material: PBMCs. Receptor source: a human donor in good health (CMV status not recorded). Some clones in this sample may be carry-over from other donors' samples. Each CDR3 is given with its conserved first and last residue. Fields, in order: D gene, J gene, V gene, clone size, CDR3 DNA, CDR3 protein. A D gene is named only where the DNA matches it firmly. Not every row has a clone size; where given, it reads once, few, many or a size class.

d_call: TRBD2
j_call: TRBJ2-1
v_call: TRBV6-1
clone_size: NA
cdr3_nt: TGTGCCAGCAGTGAATGGCCTAGCGGGGGGGTTTCCTCCTACAATGAGCAGTTCTTC
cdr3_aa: CASSEWPSGGVSSYNEQFF

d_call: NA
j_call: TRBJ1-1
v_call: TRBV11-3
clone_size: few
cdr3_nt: TGTGCCAGCTCAGTTCGTGGGAGCACTGAAGCTTTCTTT
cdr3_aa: CASSVRGSTEAFF

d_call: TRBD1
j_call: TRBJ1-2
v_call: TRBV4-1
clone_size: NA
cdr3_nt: TGCGCCAGCATCCCATCCGGGACAGGCGCCTATGGCTACACCTTC
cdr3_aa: CASIPSGTGAYGYTF

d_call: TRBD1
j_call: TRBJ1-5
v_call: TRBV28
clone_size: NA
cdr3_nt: TGTGCCAGCAGCCGAGGGGGCAGCGGGTATCAGCCCCAGCATTTT
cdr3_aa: CASSRGGSGYQPQHF

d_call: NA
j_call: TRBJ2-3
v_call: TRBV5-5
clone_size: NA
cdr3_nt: TGTGCCAGCAGCTTGGCCGACATCCCCCGTGCAGATACGCAGTATTTT
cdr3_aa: CASSLADIPRADTQYF

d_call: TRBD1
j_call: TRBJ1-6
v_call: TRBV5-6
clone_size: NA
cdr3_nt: TGTGCCAGCAGCTTCCTGGACAGGGATAATTCACCCCTCCACTTT
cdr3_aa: CASSFLDRDNSPLHF

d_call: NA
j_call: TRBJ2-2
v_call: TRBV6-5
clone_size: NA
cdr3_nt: TGTGCCAGCAGTTACGTCGCCAGGGGTCCCACCGGGGAGCTGTTTTTT
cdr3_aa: CASSYVARGPTGELFF

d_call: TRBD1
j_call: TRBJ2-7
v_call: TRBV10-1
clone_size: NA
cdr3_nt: TGCGCCAGCAGTGAGGACAGGGACCACGAGCAGTACTTC
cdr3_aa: CASSEDRDHEQYF

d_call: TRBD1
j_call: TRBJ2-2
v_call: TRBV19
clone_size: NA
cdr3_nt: TGTGCCGGGGGGTGCGGGACAGGGGCCCCCTTGATACCCGGGGAGCTGTTTTTT
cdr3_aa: CAGGCGTGAPLIPGELFF

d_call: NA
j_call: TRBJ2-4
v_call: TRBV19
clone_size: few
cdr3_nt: TGTGCCAGTAGTACAATTTTCAGGGTAACCAAAAACATTCAGTACTTC
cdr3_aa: CASSTIFRVTKNIQYF

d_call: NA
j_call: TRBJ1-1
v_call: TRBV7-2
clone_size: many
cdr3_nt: TGTGCCAGCAGCCCGGGAGCATCGGGATACACTGAAGCTTTCTTT
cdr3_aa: CASSPGASGYTEAFF

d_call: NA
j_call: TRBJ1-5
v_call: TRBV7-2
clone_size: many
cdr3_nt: TGTGCCAGCAGCCGAGGGAGGGATCAGCCCCAGCATTTT
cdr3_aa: CASSRGRDQPQHF

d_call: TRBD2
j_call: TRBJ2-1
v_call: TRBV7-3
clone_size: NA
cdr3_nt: TGTGCCAGCAGCTTAACGTTGATCCAGCGGGGGGCCAGGGGTGAGCAGTTCTTC
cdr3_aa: CASSLTLIQRGARGEQFF